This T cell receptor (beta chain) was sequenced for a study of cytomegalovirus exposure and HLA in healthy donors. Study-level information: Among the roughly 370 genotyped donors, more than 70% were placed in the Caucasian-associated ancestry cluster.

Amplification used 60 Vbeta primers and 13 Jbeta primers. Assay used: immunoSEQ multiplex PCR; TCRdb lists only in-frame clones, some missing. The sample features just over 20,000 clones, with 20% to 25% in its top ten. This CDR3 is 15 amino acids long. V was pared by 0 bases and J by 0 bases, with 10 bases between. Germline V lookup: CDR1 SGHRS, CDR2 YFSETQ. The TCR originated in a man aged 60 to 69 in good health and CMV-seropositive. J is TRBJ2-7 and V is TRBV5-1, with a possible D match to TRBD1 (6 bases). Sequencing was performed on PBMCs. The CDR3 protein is CASSLGGHSSYEQYF. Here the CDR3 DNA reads TGCGCCAGCAGCTTGGGGGGGCACAGCTCCTACGAGCAGTACTTC.